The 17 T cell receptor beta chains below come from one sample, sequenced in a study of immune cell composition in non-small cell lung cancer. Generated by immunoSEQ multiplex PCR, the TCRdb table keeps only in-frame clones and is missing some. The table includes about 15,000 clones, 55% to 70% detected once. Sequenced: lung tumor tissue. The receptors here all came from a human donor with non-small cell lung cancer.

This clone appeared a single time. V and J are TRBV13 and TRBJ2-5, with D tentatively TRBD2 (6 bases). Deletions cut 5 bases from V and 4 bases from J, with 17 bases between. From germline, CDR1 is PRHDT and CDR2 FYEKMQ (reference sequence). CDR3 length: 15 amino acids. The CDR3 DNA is TGTGCCAGCAGCCTCGGGGAGGCAGGGAGAGAGACCCAGTACTTC. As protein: CASSLGEAGRETQYF.

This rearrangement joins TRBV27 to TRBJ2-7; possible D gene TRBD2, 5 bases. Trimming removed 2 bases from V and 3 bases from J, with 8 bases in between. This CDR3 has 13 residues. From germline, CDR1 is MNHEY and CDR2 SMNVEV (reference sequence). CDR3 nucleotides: TGTGCCAGCAGTTTAGGCCGGGGCTACGAGCAGTACTTC. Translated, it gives CASSLGRGYEQYF.

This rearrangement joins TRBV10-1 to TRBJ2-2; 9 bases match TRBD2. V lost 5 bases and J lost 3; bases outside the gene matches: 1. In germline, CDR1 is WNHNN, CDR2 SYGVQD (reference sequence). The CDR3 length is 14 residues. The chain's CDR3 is CASSIAGDTGELFF. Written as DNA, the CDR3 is TGCGCCAGCAGTATAGCGGGGGACACCGGGGAGCTGTTTTTT.

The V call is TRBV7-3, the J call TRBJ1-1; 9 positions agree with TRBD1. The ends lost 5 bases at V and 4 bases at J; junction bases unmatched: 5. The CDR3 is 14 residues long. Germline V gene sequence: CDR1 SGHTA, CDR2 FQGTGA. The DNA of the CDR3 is TGTGCCAGCAGCCTACAGGGGGCCCGCACTGAAGCTTTCTTT. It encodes CASSLQGARTEAFF.

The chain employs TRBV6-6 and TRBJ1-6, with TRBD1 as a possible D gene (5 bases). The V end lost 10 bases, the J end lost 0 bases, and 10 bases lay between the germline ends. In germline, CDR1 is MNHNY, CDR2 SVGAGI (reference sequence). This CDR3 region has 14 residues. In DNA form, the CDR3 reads TGTGCCACCAACGGGGGCTCCTATAATTCACCCCTCCACTTT. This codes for CATNGGSYNSPLHF.

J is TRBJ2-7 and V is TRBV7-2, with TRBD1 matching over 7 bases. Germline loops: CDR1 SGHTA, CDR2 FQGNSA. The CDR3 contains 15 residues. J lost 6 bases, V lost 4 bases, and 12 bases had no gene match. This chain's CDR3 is CASSYGGLGGFEQYF. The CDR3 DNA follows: TGTGCCAGCAGCTATGGGGGCCTAGGGGGCTTCGAGCAGTACTTC. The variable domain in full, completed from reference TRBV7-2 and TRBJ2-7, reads GAGVSQSPSNKVTEKGKDVELRCDPISGHTALYWYRQSLGQGLEFLIYFQGNSAPDKSGLPSDRFSAERTGGSVSTLTIQRTQQEDSAVYLCASSYGGLGGFEQYFGPGTRLTVT.

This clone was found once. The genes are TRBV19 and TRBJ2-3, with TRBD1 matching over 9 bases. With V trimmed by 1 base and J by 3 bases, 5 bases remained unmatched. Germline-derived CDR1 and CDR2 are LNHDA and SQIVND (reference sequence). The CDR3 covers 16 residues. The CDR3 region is CASSIVMGTGTDTQYF. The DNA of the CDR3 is TGTGCCAGTAGTATAGTGATGGGGACAGGGACAGATACGCAGTATTTT. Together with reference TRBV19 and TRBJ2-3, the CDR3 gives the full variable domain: DGGITQSPKYLFRKEGQNVTLSCEQNLNHDAMYWYRQDPGQGLRLIYYSQIVNDFQKGDIAEGYSVSREKKESFPLTVTSAQKNPTAFYLCASSIVMGTGTDTQYFGPGTRLTVL.

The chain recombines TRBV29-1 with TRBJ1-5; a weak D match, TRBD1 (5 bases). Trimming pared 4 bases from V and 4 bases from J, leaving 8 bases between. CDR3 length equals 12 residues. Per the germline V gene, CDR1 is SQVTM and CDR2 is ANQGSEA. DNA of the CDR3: TGCAGCGTTGGGGGCAGAAATCAGCCCCAGCATTTT. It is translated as CSVGGRNQPQHF.

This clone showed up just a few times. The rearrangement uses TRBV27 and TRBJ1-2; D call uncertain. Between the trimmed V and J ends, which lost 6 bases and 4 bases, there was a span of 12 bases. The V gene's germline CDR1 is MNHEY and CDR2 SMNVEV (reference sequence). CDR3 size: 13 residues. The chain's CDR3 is CASRVNGGYGYTF. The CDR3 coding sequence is TGTGCCAGCAGGGTTAACGGAGGCTATGGCTACACCTTC.

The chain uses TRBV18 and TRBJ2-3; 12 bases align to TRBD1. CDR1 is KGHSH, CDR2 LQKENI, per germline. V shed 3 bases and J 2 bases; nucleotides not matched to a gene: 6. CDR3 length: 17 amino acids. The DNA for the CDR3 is TGTGCCAGCTCACCCCTGGGACAGGGGGCCTTCACAGATACGCAGTATTTT. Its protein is CASSPLGQGAFTDTQYF.

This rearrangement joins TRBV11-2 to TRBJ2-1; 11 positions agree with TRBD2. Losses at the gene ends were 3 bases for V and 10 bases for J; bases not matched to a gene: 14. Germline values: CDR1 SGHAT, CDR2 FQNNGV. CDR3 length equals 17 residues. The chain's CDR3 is CASSFLRSGTSGYEQFF. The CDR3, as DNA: TGTGCCAGCAGCTTTCTGCGGTCCGGGACTAGCGGCTACGAGCAGTTCTTC.

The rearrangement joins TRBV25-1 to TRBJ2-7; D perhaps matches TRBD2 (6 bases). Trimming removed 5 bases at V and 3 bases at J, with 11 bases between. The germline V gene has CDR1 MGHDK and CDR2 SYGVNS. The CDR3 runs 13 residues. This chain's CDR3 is CASSWDLSYEQYF. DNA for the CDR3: TGTGCCAGCAGTTGGGACTTAAGCTACGAGCAGTACTTC.

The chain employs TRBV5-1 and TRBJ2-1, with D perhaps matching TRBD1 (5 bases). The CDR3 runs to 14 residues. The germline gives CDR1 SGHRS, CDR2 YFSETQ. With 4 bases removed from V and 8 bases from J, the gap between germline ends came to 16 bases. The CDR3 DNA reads TGCGCCAGCAGCCTGGAACCTCAGGGCCATGAGCAGTTCTTC. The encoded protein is CASSLEPQGHEQFF.

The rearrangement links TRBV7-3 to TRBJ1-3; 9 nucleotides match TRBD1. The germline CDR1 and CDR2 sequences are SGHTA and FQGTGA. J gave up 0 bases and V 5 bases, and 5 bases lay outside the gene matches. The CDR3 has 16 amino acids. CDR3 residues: CASSAQGAYSGNTIYF. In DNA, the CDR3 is TGTGCCAGCAGCGCACAGGGGGCGTACTCTGGAAACACCATATATTTT.

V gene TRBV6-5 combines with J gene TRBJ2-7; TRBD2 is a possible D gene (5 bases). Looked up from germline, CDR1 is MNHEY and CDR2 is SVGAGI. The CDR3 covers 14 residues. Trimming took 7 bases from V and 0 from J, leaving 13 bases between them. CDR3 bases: TGTGCCAGCAAAGCCCCGGGGAGCTCCTACGAGCAGTACTTC. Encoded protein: CASKAPGSSYEQYF.

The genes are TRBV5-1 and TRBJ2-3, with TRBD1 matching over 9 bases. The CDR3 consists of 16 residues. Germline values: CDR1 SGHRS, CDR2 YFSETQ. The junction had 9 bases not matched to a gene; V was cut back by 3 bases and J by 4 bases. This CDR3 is CASSSKGTGYSDTQYF. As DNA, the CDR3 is TGCGCCAGCAGCTCGAAGGGGACAGGGTATTCAGATACGCAGTATTTT.

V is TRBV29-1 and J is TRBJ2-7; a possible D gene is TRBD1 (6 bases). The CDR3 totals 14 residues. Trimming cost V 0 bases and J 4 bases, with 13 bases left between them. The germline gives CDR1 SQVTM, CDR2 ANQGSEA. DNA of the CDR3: TGCAGCGTTGAAGAGCAGGGGTCAATTTACGAGCAGTACTTC. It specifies CSVEEQGSIYEQYF.